This T cell receptor (beta chain) emerged from a study of blood T cell repertoires in COVID-19 (dated by TCRdb to about 2020). Notes on the research overall: The collaborator samples originated in the United States, Italy and Spain and spanned the acute and convalescent phases of COVID-19. The prospective study material was composed of cDNA or gDNA derived from T cells, B-cell-depleted T cells, or PBMCs. Subjects who had been exposed to COVID-19, were actively infected with it, or had recovered from it provided the deeply sampled blood TCRbeta repertoires that made up the dataset. The repertoires were released in a freely available public database meant as a resource for research on the immune response to SARS-CoV-2. Samples were obtained from the ongoing ImmuneRACE study (first 160 participants) and from about 1,300 subjects provided by 6 global collaborators. Sample metadata almost always included a de-identified subject ID, COVID-19 status, age in years and sex. Where available, HLA class I and class II types were taken from metadata supplied by the sample provider and were not determined by assay-based typing. The paper's findings and limits, for the study overall: How much clinical and demographic metadata was included differed by source and by participant, and the metadata was provided uncurated.

The collaborating institutions used their own protocols to collect whole blood in K2EDTA tubes. Collaborator samples were shipped for TCRbeta analysis as frozen whole blood, isolated PBMCs, or DNA extracted from either sample type. The junction shows trimming of 3 bases on V and 1 base on J, and the gene matches do not reach 2 bases of it. Reading the germline V gene gives CDR1 MNHNS and CDR2 SASEGT. The CDR3 holds 14 amino acids from the cysteine to the phenylalanine. Just the 42-base CDR3 DNA is kept, in frame starting at base 1. As to this clone: The clone's antigen remains unknown. Per-base quality was not reported, and no clone a single base away is much larger than it.

The immunoSEQ Assay, a bias-controlled multiplex PCR, was used to amplify TCRbeta CDR3 regions from genomic DNA. The original pipeline was this. The number of nucleated cells in each sample was estimated from the amplification of reference gene primers within the assay. Sequence reads were collapsed and filtered to measure the absolute abundance of every unique TCRbeta CDR3 rearrangement. Productive Simpson clonality was computed per sample as the square root of Simpson's diversity index over productive rearrangements. The clones in this table, taken by TCRdb from immuneACCESS, are in-frame only. Not every clone is retained; where verified, under half of the shortfall comes from an unresolved V gene, and the cause of the rest is unknown. Clone size and the V and J calls come from that table; the DNA yielded D and trimming. This sample comprises more than 15,000 clones, 78% of them detected only once. The ten largest clones take up 20% to 25% of the sample.

The chain couples TRBV6-1 to TRBJ2-7, and 8 bases in between align with TRBD2. The source material was peripheral blood. The source is a man aged 55 to 70 with active or convalescent COVID-19. The CDR3 has the sequence CASSETSVSYEQYF. The nucleotide sequence is given as TGTGCCAGCAGTGAGACTAGCGTGTCCTACGAGCAGTACTTC.